This TCR beta chain was retrieved from a study of T cells in Graves' hyperthyroidism and ophthalmopathy (dated by TCRdb to between 2019 and 2020). As for the study more broadly: Peripheral blood was sampled at the time of initial diagnosis, prior to any treatment. Prospective prediction of ophthalmopathy was tested in an independent validation cohort of under 20 hyperthyroidism patients and 17 patients who later progressed to ophthalmopathy. For training and testing, the roughly 93 patients in the discovery cohort were randomly divided in a 7:3 ratio. To identify TCR V-J signatures that set the groups apart, the researchers used a discovery cohort of 100 or so patients, made up of around 40 with Graves' ophthalmopathy and 57 with stable Graves' hyperthyroidism. The paper describes TCR Vbeta CDR3 sequencing of roughly 130 peripheral blood samples, made up of under 50 ophthalmopathy patients, some 76 hyperthyroidism patients and 17 progressor patients. After sampling, hyperthyroidism patients received methimazole starting at 30 mg daily, and ophthalmopathy patients received high-dose intravenous methylprednisolone. In several Graves' hyperthyroidism patients, the study also compared T-cell repertoires from thyroid tissue with T-cell repertoires from blood.

In the ophthalmopathy patients, disease was moderately to severely active, with a Clinical Activity Score of 3 or more, a NOSPECS grade of 4 or more, and a duration of less than 3 months. Any patient with an uncontrolled infection, another autoimmune disease, pregnancy or lactation was excluded. Diagnoses relied on clinical symptoms, serum thyroxine and TRAb, thyroid ultrasound and orbital computed tomography. PBMCs were isolated from roughly 10 ml of fresh peripheral blood by Ficoll-Paque density gradient centrifugation. Trizol reagent was used to extract total RNA, and RNA quality was then checked on an Agilent 2100 Bioanalyzer. Points the paper makes about the study in general: A model built on a 13 V-J signature distinguished ophthalmopathy from stable hyperthyroidism, reaching 85% to 90% sensitivity and 81% to 83% specificity in cross-validation and 80%/75% in testing. Most expanded thyroid clonotypes (frequency above 0.001) were also detected in blood, a finding suggesting that blood repertoires may reflect thyroid immune responses. Sample size was not statistically predetermined, and blinding of investigators to group allocation was not performed. In validation, the model predicted progression to ophthalmopathy with approximately 71% sensitivity and about 72% specificity, a median of around six months before onset.

The germline V gene sets CDR1 to SGHDT and CDR2 to YYEEEE. Counted from cysteine to phenylalanine, this CDR3 has 13 amino acids. Only the CDR3 DNA stays, 39 bases, in frame from base 1. V was cut back by 6 bases and J by 1 base, leaving a gap of 10 bases between them. This clonotype was seen ten or more times. Its specific antigen is unknown. No much larger clonotype is one base removed from it; base qualities were not supplied. The TCR beta CDR3 regions were amplified from RNA transcripts. The TCR CDR3 was subjected to a first round of RT-PCR using the HTBI primer set and the Qiagen OneStep RT-PCR kit. A second multiplex PCR round built the libraries, followed by size selection and purification. Libraries were sequenced paired-end with 100 bp reads on an Illumina HiSeq2000. In the authors' own workflow: SOAPnuke was used to process the raw data, throwing out any read that contained adapters or uncalled bases, had a mean Phred below 15, or lacked an exact constant-primer or identifier match. High-quality paired reads were merged using COPE v1.2.5, and each unique nucleotide sequence was defined as a clonotype. MiTCR v1.1 was used to align the clonotypes against IMGT TRBV, TRBD and TRBJ reference segments. The analysis was restricted to V-J combinations with a frequency above 0.0001, which together covered just over 98% of the repertoires. A TCS score was defined as the ratio of F50 (clonal expansion) to E x V (chaos), with BLOSUM62-based TCRdist applied between CDR3 peptides within each V-J. Welch's t-statistics and random forest reduced approximately 520 V-J features to 13, which were used in a naive Bayes classifier (R e1071). The public reads were reanalyzed by TCRdb: fastp trimming at Q25, MiXCR alignment, in-frame beta chains only. CDR3 protein duplicates are merged, each entry listing the most common genes and DNA. The authors' filters were not applied to this entry. In all, the sample holds around 240,000 distinct CDR3 sequences, and about 17% of those were seen once. Less than 35% of the sample goes to the ten largest clones.

The clonotype originates from a woman between 18 and 29 years old with Graves' ophthalmopathy. The sequenced sample was blood. The sequence joins TRBV5-6 to TRBJ1-1; tentative D gene TRBD1, with 5 bases matching. This receptor carries the CDR3 CASTWGGNTEAFF. Here is the DNA: TGTGCCAGCACATGGGGGGGGAACACTGAAGCTTTCTTT. This CDR3, with the reference TRBV5-6 and TRBJ1-1 proteins standing in past its ends, gives the full variable domain DAGVTQSPTHLIKTRGQQVTLRCSPKSGHDTVSWYQQALGQGPQFIFQYYEEEERQRGNFPDRFSGHQFPNYSSELNVNALLLGDSALYLCASTWGGNTEAFFGQGTRLTVV.